These T cell receptor beta chains were read from a single sample in a study of blood T cells in healthy people across ages. TCRdb ran MiXCR on the 5' RACE reads and lists one entry per CDR3 protein. The repertoire consists of about 770,000 distinct CDR3 sequences, with roughly 44% occurring once and the leading ten covering 15% to 25%. Sequenced material: blood. The receptors stem from a man aged 60 to 75 in good health. Each CDR3 is given with its conserved first and last residue. The order of the fields is D gene, clone size, V gene, J gene, CDR3 DNA, CDR3 protein. The D gene is left open where the match is weak. Clone size is given for some rows only: seen once, a few or many times, or a class if the clone is expanded.

d_gene: .
abundance: .
v_gene: TRBV15
j_gene: TRBJ1-2
CDR3nt: TGTGCCACCACCTCAAGGGGAAGAGGCGGCTACACCTTC
CDR3aa: CATTSRGRGGYTF

d_gene: TRBD2
abundance: .
v_gene: TRBV7-2
j_gene: TRBJ2-7
CDR3nt: TGTGCCAGCAGCTTAGTTGTAGCGGGGAACCACGAGCAGTACTTC
CDR3aa: CASSLVVAGNHEQYF

d_gene: .
abundance: .
v_gene: TRBV20-1
j_gene: TRBJ1-2
CDR3nt: TGCAGTGCAATCGGGACATCGGCGGGCTACACCTTC
CDR3aa: CSAIGTSAGYTF

d_gene: TRBD2
abundance: few
v_gene: TRBV28
j_gene: TRBJ2-1
CDR3nt: TGTGCCAGCAGTGGCGGCGCCGTGGGGGGGTACAATGAGCAGTTCTTC
CDR3aa: CASSGGAVGGYNEQFF

d_gene: .
abundance: .
v_gene: TRBV25-1
j_gene: TRBJ2-1
CDR3nt: TGTGCCAGCATGGAGGGGGGTGGTAGTGAGCAGTTCTTC
CDR3aa: CASMEGGGSEQFF

d_gene: .
abundance: few
v_gene: TRBV20-1
j_gene: TRBJ1-5
CDR3nt: TGCAGTGCTAGAAGTGCTAATCAGCCCCAGCATTTT
CDR3aa: CSARSANQPQHF

d_gene: .
abundance: .
v_gene: TRBV4-3
j_gene: TRBJ2-7
CDR3nt: TGCGCCAGCAGCCAACGGGCCGAGCAGTACTTC
CDR3aa: CASSQRAEQYF

d_gene: .
abundance: few
v_gene: TRBV12-3/TRBV12-4
j_gene: TRBJ2-6
CDR3nt: TGTGCCAGCAGCCCCAATCGGGGGGCGGCCTCTGGGGCCAACGTCCTGACTTTC
CDR3aa: CASSPNRGAASGANVLTF

d_gene: .
abundance: .
v_gene: TRBV7-2
j_gene: TRBJ2-5
CDR3nt: TGTGCCAGCAGCCGGGATAGCGGTAAAAAAGAGACCCAGTACTTC
CDR3aa: CASSRDSGKKETQYF

d_gene: .
abundance: .
v_gene: TRBV6-5
j_gene: TRBJ2-1
CDR3nt: TGTGCAAGCCAGCGCAGCTCCTACAATGAGCAGTTCTTC
CDR3aa: CASQRSSYNEQFF

d_gene: TRBD1
abundance: few
v_gene: TRBV20-1
j_gene: TRBJ1-5
CDR3nt: TGCAGTGCTATACAGGGGGCAACTCAGCCCCAGCATTTT
CDR3aa: CSAIQGATQPQHF

d_gene: TRBD1
abundance: .
v_gene: TRBV12-3/TRBV12-4
j_gene: TRBJ1-1
CDR3nt: TGTGCCAGCAGTTTCGACAGGGGTGGGGCTTTCTTT
CDR3aa: CASSFDRGGAFF

d_gene: TRBD2
abundance: .
v_gene: TRBV7-6
j_gene: TRBJ2-5
CDR3nt: TGTGCCAGCAGCGTAGCGGGACAAGAGGCCCAGTACTTC
CDR3aa: CASSVAGQEAQYF

d_gene: TRBD1
abundance: .
v_gene: TRBV10-3
j_gene: TRBJ2-7
CDR3nt: TGTGCCATCAGTGAGGTGGGACAGCTCTCCTCCGAGCAGTACTTC
CDR3aa: CAISEVGQLSSEQYF

d_gene: TRBD1
abundance: .
v_gene: TRBV7-8
j_gene: TRBJ2-7
CDR3nt: TGTGCCAGCAGCTTAGCGGGACAGGGGGCAGAACAGTACTTC
CDR3aa: CASSLAGQGAEQYF

d_gene: TRBD1
abundance: .
v_gene: TRBV9
j_gene: TRBJ2-7
CDR3nt: TGTGCCAGCAGCGCCCCTGGGACAGGGGTCAGCGAGCAGTACTTC
CDR3aa: CASSAPGTGVSEQYF

d_gene: .
abundance: .
v_gene: TRBV5-8
j_gene: TRBJ2-7
CDR3nt: TGTGCCAGCAGAAACCCGGGTAGGGGCTACGAGCAGTACTTC
CDR3aa: CASRNPGRGYEQYF

d_gene: .
abundance: .
v_gene: TRBV29-1
j_gene: TRBJ2-3
CDR3nt: TGCAGCGTTGCCTGGGGCAAAGATACGCAGTATTTT
CDR3aa: CSVAWGKDTQYF

d_gene: .
abundance: .
v_gene: TRBV27
j_gene: TRBJ1-2
CDR3nt: TGTGCCAGCAGTTTCCAGGGGCGGGGAGGTGGCTACACCTTC
CDR3aa: CASSFQGRGGGYTF

d_gene: .
abundance: .
v_gene: TRBV11-3
j_gene: TRBJ2-1
CDR3nt: TGTGCCAGCAAGGGAACCTCCTACGAGCAGTTCTTC
CDR3aa: CASKGTSYEQFF

d_gene: TRBD2
abundance: .
v_gene: TRBV12-3/TRBV12-4
j_gene: TRBJ2-3
CDR3nt: TGTGCCAGCAGGCCACCGGGACTACAAAACACAGATACGCAGTATTTT
CDR3aa: CASRPPGLQNTDTQYF

d_gene: .
abundance: .
v_gene: TRBV12-3/TRBV12-4
j_gene: TRBJ2-1
CDR3nt: TGTGCCAGCAGCCCATCGGGACCCCGAGGGCGCAATGAGCAGTTCTTC
CDR3aa: CASSPSGPRGRNEQFF

d_gene: .
abundance: .
v_gene: TRBV29-1
j_gene: TRBJ1-2
CDR3nt: TGCAGCGTTGATAGCGGGGGGCCACGCAGGGGCTACACCTTC
CDR3aa: CSVDSGGPRRGYTF

d_gene: TRBD2
abundance: .
v_gene: TRBV5-1
j_gene: TRBJ2-3
CDR3nt: TGCGCCAGCAGCCCTGGGACTAGCAACACAGATACGCAGTATTTT
CDR3aa: CASSPGTSNTDTQYF

d_gene: TRBD1
abundance: many
v_gene: TRBV10-3
j_gene: TRBJ1-2
CDR3nt: TGTGCCATCAGTACCGGGACAGGGGGCAATAACTATGGCTACACCTTC
CDR3aa: CAISTGTGGNNYGYTF

d_gene: TRBD1
abundance: many
v_gene: TRBV12-3/TRBV12-4
j_gene: TRBJ2-1
CDR3nt: TGTGCCAGCAGTTCATCAAGACAGGGGGCTTACAATGAGCAGTTCTTC
CDR3aa: CASSSSRQGAYNEQFF

d_gene: .
abundance: few
v_gene: TRBV25-1
j_gene: TRBJ2-7
CDR3nt: TGTGCCAGCAGTGATGAGTGGACGGGTGTGTACGAGCAGTACTTC
CDR3aa: CASSDEWTGVYEQYF

d_gene: .
abundance: .
v_gene: TRBV20-1
j_gene: TRBJ1-5
CDR3nt: TGCAGTGCTAGACCAGCCCCAAATTATAGGGCCAATCAGCCCCAGCATTTT
CDR3aa: CSARPAPNYRANQPQHF

d_gene: .
abundance: .
v_gene: TRBV20-1
j_gene: TRBJ2-7
CDR3nt: TGCAGTGGTGCCAGCTCCTACGAGCAGTACTTC
CDR3aa: CSGASSYEQYF

d_gene: .
abundance: .
v_gene: TRBV6-5
j_gene: TRBJ2-2
CDR3nt: TGTGCCAGCAGCCCCGGCTCGGCGAACACCGGGGAGCTGTTTTTT
CDR3aa: CASSPGSANTGELFF

d_gene: .
abundance: .
v_gene: TRBV7-2
j_gene: TRBJ2-5
CDR3nt: TGTGCCAGCAGCGGAGGGCAGGGGAACTCCCGCCAGGGGACCCAGTACTTC
CDR3aa: CASSGGQGNSRQGTQYF

d_gene: TRBD2
abundance: many
v_gene: TRBV20-1
j_gene: TRBJ2-1
CDR3nt: TGCAGTGCCATCGACTCTAGCGGGGGCTACAATGAGCAGTTCTTC
CDR3aa: CSAIDSSGGYNEQFF

d_gene: .
abundance: few
v_gene: TRBV29-1
j_gene: TRBJ2-7
CDR3nt: TGCAGCGTTGAAGTGGGCGGCACCTACGAGCAGTACTTC
CDR3aa: CSVEVGGTYEQYF

d_gene: .
abundance: few
v_gene: TRBV3-1
j_gene: TRBJ2-2
CDR3nt: TGTGCCAGCAGCCAAGAAGGCGGGGAGCTGTTTTTT
CDR3aa: CASSQEGGELFF

d_gene: .
abundance: many
v_gene: TRBV10-3
j_gene: TRBJ1-2
CDR3nt: TGTGCCATCAAGGCAGGAGATAACTATGGCTACACCTTC
CDR3aa: CAIKAGDNYGYTF

d_gene: TRBD2
abundance: few
v_gene: TRBV5-1
j_gene: TRBJ2-1
CDR3nt: TGCGCCAGCAGCTTGCAACTAGCGGGGGACTACAATGAGCAGTTCTTC
CDR3aa: CASSLQLAGDYNEQFF

d_gene: .
abundance: few
v_gene: TRBV4-3
j_gene: TRBJ2-4
CDR3nt: TGCGCCAGCAGCTCGGGCAGGGGAGGCAAAAACATTCAGTACTTC
CDR3aa: CASSSGRGGKNIQYF